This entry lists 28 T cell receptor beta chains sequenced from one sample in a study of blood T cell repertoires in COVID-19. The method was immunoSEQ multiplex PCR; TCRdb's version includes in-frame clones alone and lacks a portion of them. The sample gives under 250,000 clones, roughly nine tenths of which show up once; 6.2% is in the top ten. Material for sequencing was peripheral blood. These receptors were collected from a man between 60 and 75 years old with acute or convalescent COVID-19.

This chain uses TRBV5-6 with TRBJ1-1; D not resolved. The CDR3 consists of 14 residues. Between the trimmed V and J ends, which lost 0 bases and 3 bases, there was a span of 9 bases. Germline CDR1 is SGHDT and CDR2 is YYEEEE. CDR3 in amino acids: CASSLGARYTEAFF. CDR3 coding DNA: TGTGCCAGCAGCTTGGGGGCCAGGTACACTGAAGCTTTCTTT.

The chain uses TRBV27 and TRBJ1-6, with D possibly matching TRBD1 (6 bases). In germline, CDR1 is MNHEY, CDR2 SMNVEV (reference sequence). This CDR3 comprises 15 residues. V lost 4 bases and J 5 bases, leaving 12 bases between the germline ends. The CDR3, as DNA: TGTGCCAGCAGTTGGTTTCAGGGGAATAATTCACCCCTCCACTTT. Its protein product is CASSWFQGNNSPLHF.

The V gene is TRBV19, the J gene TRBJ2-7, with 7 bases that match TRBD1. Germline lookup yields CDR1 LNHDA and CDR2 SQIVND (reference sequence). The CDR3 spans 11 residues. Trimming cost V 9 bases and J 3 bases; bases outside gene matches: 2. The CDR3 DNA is TGTGCCAGCAACAGGGGCTACGAGCAGTACTTC. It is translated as CASNRGYEQYF. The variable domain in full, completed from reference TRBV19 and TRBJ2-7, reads DGGITQSPKYLFRKEGQNVTLSCEQNLNHDAMYWYRQDPGQGLRLIYYSQIVNDFQKGDIAEGYSVSREKKESFPLTVTSAQKNPTAFYLCASNRGYEQYFGPGTRLTVT.

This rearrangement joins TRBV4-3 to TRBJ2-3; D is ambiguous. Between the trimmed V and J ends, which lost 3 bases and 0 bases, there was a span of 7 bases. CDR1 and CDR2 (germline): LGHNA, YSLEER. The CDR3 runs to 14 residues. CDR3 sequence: CASSHTVSTDTQYF. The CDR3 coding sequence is TGCGCCAGCAGCCACACAGTGAGCACAGATACGCAGTATTTT.

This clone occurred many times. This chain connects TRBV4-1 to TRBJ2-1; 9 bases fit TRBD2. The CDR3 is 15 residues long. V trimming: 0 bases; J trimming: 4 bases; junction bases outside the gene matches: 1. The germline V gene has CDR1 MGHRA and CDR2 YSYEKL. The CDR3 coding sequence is TGCGCCAGCAGCCAAGAACTAGCGGGTTACAATGAGCAGTTCTTC. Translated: CASSQELAGYNEQFF.

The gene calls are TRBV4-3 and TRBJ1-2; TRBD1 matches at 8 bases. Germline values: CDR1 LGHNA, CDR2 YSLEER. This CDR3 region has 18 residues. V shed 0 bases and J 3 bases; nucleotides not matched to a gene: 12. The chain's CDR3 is CASSQDTRQGIPYYGYTF. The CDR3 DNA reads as TGCGCCAGCAGCCAAGACACGCGACAGGGGATCCCCTACTATGGCTACACCTTC.

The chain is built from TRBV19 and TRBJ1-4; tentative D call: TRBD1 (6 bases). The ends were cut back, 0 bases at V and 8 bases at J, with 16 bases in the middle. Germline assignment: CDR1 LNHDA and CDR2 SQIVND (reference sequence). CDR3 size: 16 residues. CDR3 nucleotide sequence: TGTGCCAGTAGTATAGATCCGGCAGGGGAAATCGAAAAACTGTTTTTT. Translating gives CASSIDPAGEIEKLFF.

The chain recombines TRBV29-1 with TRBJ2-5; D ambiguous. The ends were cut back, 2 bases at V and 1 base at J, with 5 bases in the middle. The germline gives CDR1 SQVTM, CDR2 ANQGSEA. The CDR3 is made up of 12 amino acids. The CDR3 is CSVEISQETQYF. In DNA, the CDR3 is TGCAGCGTTGAAATCAGCCAAGAGACCCAGTACTTC.

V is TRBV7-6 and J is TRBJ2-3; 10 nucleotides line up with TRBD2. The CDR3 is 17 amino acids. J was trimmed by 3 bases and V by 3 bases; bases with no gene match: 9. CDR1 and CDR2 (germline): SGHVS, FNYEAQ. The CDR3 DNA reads TGTGCCAGCAGCTTTGGACTAGCGGACGAGGAGACAGATACGCAGTATTTT. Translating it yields CASSFGLADEETDTQYF. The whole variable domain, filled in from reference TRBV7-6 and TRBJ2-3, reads GAGVSQSPRYKVTKRGQDVALRCDPISGHVSLYWYRQALGQGPEFLTYFNYEAQQDKSGLPNDRFSAERPEGSISTLTIQRTEQRDSAMYRCASSFGLADEETDTQYFGPGTRLTVL.

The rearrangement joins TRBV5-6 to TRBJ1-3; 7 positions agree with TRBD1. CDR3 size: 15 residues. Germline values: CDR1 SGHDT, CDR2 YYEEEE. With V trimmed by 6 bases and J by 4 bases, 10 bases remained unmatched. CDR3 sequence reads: CASNDRASSGNTIYF. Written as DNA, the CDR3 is TGTGCCAGCAACGACAGGGCTTCATCGGGAAACACCATATATTTT.

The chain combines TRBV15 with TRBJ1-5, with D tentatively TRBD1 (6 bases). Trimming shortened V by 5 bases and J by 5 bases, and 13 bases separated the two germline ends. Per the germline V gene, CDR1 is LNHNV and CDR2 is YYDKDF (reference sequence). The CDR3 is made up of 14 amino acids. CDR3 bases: TGTGCCACCAGCGGAGGGGGGACTGATCAGCCCCAGCATTTT. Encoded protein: CATSGGGTDQPQHF.

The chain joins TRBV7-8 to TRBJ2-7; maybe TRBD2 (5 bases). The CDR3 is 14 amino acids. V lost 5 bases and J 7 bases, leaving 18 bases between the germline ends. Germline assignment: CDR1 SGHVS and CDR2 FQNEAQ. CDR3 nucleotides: TGTGCCAGCAGCGCCCACCAGATTCGGGGAGAGCAGTACTTC. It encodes CASSAHQIRGEQYF.

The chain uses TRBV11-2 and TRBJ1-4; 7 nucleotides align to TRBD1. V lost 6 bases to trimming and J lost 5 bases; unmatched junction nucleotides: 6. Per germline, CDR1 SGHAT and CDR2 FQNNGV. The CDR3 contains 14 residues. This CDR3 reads CASRTGTVNEKLFF. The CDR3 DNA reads TGTGCCAGCAGGACCGGGACAGTAAATGAAAAACTGTTTTTT.

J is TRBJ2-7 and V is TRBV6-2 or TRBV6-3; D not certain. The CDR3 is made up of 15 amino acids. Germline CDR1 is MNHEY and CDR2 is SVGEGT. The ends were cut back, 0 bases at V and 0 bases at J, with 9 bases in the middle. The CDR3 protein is CASSYSAELSYEQYF. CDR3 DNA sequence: TGTGCCAGCAGTTACTCTGCGGAACTCTCCTACGAGCAGTACTTC.

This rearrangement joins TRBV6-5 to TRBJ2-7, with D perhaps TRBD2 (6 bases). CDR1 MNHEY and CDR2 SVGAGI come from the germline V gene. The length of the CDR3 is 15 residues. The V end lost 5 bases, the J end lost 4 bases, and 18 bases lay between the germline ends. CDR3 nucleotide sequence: TGTGCCAGCAGTCCGCCAGTTGGGGGGTCGTACGAGCAGTACTTC. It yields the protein CASSPPVGGSYEQYF.

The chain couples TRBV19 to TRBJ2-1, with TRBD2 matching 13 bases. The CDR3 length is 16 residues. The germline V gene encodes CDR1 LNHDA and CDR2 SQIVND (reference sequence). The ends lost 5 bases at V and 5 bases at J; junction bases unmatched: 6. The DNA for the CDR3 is TGTGCCAGTAGTGAACTAGCGGGAGGGCCGAACAATGAGCAGTTCTTC. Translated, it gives CASSELAGGPNNEQFF.

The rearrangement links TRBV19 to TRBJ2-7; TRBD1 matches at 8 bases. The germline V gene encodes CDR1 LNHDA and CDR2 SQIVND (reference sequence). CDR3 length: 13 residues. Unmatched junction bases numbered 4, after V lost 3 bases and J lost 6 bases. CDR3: CASSMDRVSEQYF. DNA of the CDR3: TGTGCCAGTAGTATGGACAGGGTCTCCGAGCAGTACTTC.

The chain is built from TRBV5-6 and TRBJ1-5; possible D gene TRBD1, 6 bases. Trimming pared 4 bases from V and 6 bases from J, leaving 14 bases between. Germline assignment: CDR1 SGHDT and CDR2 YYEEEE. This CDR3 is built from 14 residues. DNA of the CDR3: TGTGCCAGCAGCGTGGGGGGGCCCGGTCAGCCCCAGCATTTT. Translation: CASSVGGPGQPQHF.

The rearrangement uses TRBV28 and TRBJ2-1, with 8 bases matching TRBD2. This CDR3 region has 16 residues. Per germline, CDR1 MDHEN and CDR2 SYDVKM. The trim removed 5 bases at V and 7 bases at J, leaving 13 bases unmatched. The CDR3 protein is CASSKRRGGLGNEQFF. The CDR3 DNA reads TGTGCCAGCAGTAAGAGACGGGGGGGCCTGGGTAATGAGCAGTTCTTC. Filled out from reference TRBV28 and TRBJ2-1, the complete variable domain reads DVKVTQSSRYLVKRTGEKVFLECVQDMDHENMFWYRQDPGLGLRLIYFSYDVKMKEKGDIPEGYSVSREKKERFSLILESASTNQTSMYLCASSKRRGGLGNEQFFGPGTRLTVL.

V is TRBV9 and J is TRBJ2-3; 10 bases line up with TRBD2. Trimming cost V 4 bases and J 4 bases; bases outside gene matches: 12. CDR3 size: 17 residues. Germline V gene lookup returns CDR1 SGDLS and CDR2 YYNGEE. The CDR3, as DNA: TGTGCCAGCAGCCCCGATCGACTAGCGGGTGACTCAGATACGCAGTATTTT. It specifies CASSPDRLAGDSDTQYF.

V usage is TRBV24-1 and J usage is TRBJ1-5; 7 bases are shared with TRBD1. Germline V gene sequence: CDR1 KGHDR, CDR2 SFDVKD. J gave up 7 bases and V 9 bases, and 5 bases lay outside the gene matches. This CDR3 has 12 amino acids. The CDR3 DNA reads TGTGCCACCCAGACAGGGAGCCAGCCCCAGCATTTT. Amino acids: CATQTGSQPQHF.

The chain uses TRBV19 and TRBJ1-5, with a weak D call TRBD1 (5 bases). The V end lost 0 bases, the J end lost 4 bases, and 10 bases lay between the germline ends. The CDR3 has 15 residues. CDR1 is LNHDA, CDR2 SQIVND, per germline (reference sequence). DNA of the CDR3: TGTGCCAGTAGTATAGAAGGACATTTAAATCAGCCCCAGCATTTT. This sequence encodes CASSIEGHLNQPQHF.

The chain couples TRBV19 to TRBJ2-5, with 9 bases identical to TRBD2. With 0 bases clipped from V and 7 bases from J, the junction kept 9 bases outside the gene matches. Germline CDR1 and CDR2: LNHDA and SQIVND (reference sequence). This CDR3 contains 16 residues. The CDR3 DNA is TGTGCCAGTAGTATAGATCGGGTAGCGGGAGTTGGGACCCAGTACTTC. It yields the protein CASSIDRVAGVGTQYF.

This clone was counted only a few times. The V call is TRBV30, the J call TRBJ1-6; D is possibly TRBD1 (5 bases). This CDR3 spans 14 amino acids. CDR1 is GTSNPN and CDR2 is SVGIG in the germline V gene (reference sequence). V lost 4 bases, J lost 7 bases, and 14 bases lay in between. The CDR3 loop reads CAWNGGALNSPLHF. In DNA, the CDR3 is TGTGCCTGGAACGGAGGGGCTTTAAATTCACCCCTCCACTTT.

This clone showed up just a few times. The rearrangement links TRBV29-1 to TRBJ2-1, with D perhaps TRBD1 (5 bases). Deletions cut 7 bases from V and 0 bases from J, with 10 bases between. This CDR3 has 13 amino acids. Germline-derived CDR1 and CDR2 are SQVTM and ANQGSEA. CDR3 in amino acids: CSADSSSYNEQFF. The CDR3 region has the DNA TGCAGCGCCGACAGTAGCTCCTACAATGAGCAGTTCTTC.

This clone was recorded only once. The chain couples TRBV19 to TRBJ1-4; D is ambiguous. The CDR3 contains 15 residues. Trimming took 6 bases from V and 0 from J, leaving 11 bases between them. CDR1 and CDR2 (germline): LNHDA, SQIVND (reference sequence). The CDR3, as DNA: TGTGCCAGTAGAAACAGTGATGCAACTAATGAAAAACTGTTTTTT. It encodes CASRNSDATNEKLFF.

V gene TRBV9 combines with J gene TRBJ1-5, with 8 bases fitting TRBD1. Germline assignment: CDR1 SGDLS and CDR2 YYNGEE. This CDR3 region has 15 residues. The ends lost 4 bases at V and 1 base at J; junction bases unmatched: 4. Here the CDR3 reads CASSTGQGSNQPQHF. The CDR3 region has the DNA TGTGCCAGCAGCACCGGACAGGGCAGCAATCAGCCCCAGCATTTT.

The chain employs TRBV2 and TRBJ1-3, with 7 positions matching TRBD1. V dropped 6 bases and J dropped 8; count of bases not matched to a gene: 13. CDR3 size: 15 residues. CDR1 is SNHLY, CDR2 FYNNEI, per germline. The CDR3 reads CASSRFLGQADTIYF. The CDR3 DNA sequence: TGTGCCAGCAGCCGCTTCCTAGGACAGGCGGACACCATATATTTT.